What follows is one TCR beta chain and its context. Original processing notes: Nucleated cell counts were estimated from reference gene primer amplification. Libraries were prepared by immunoSEQ multiplex PCR; TCRdb keeps only in-frame clonotypes and omits some of them. That table is the source of V, J and clone size, and D and trimming were worked out from the DNA. The table lists about 310,000 clones, around 89% of them singletons. These data belong to a study of blood T cell repertoires in COVID-19. Study details: Sources were T cells, B-cell-depleted T cells, or PBMCs; the material itself was cDNA or gDNA.

Per the germline V gene, CDR1 is SGHDT and CDR2 is YYEEEE. The CDR3 length is 14 residues. V was pared by 7 bases and J by 5 bases, with 10 bases of the junction left unmatched. Sequencing was performed on peripheral blood. The receptor was derived from a woman between 40 and 55 years old with COVID-19, enrolled during active disease. The V and J genes are TRBV5-6 and TRBJ1-2; 8 bases fit TRBD1. For the CDR3, the DNA is TGTGCCAGCCTCCTTCAGGGGGCCGGATATGGCTACACCTTC. Translated: CASLLQGAGYGYTF.